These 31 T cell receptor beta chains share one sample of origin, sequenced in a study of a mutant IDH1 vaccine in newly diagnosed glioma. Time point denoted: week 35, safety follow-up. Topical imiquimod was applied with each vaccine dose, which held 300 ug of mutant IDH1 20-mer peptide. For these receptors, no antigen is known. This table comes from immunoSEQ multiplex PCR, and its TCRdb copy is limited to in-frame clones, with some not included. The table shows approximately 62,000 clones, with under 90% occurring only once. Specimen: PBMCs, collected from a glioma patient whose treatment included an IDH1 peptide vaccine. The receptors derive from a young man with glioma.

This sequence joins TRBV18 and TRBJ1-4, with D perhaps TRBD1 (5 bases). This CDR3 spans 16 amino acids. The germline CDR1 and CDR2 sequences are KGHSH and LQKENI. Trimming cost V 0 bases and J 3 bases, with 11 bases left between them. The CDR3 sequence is CASSPPSPGANEKLFF. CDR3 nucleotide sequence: TGTGCCAGCTCACCACCGTCGCCGGGGGCTAATGAAAAACTGTTTTTT.

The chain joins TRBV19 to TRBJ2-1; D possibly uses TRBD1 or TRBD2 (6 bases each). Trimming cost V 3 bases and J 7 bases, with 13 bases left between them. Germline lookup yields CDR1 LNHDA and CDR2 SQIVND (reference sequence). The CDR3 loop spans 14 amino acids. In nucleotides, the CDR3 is TGTGCCAGTAGTATCCTACAGGGAGGAAATGAGCAGTTCTTC. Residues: CASSILQGGNEQFF.

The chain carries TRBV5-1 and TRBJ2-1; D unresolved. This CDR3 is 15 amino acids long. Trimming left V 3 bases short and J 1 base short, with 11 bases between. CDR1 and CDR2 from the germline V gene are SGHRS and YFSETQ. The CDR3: CASSSGVGSYNEQFF. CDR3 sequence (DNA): TGCGCCAGCAGCTCTGGGGTAGGGTCCTACAATGAGCAGTTCTTC.

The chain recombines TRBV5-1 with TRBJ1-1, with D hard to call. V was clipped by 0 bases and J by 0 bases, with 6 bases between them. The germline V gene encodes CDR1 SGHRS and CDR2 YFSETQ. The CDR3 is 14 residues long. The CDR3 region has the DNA TGCGCCAGCAGCTTGGGACGGTTGAACACTGAAGCTTTCTTT. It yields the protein CASSLGRLNTEAFF.

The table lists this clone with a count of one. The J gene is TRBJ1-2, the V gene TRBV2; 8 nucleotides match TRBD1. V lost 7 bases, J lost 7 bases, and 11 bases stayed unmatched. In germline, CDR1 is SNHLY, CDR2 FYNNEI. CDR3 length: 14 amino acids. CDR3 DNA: TGTGCCAGCACCCTACGTCAGGGGGCCCTTGGCTACACCTTC. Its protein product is CASTLRQGALGYTF. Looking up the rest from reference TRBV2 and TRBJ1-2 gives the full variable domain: EPEVTQTPSHQVTQMGQEVILRCVPISNHLYFYWYRQILGQKVEFLVSFYNNEISEKSEIFDDQFSVERPDGSNFTLKIRSTKLEDSAMYFCASTLRQGALGYTFGSGTRLTVV.

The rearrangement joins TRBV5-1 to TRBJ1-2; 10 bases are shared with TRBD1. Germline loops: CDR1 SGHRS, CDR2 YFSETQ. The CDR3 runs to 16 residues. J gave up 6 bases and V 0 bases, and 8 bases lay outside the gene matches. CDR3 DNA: TGCGCCAGCAGCTTGGCCCCGGGACAGGGGAGTCATGGCTACACCTTC. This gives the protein CASSLAPGQGSHGYTF.

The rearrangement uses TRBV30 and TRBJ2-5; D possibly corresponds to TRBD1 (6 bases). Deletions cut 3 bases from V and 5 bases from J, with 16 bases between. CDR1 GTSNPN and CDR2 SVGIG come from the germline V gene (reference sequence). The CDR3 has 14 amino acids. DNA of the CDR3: TGTGCCTGGAGGGGGGCTGGCGGAGTGGAGACCCAGTACTTC. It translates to CAWRGAGGVETQYF.

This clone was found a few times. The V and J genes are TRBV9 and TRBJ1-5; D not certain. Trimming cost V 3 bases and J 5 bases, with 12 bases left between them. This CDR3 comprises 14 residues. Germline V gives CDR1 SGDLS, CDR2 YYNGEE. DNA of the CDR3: TGTGCCAGCAGCGCCGAGGTTTGGGATCAGCCCCAGCATTTT. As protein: CASSAEVWDQPQHF.

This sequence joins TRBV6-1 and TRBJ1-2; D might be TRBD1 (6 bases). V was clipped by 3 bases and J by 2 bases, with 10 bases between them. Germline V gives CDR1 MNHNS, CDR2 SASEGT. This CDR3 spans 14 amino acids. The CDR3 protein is CASSDLDRNYGYTF. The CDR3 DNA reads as TGTGCCAGCAGTGACCTAGACAGGAACTATGGCTACACCTTC.

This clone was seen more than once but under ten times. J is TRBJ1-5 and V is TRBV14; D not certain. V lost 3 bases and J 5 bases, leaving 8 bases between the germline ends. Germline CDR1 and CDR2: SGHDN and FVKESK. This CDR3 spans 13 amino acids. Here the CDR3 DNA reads TGTGCCAGCAGCCAGACGAATTATCAGCCCCAGCATTTT. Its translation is CASSQTNYQPQHF.

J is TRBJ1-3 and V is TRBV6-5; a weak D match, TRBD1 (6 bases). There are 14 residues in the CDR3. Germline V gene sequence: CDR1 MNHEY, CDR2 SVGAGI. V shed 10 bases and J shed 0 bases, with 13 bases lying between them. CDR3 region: CATKTGRSGNTIYF. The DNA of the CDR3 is TGTGCCACCAAGACAGGCCGCTCTGGAAACACCATATATTTT.

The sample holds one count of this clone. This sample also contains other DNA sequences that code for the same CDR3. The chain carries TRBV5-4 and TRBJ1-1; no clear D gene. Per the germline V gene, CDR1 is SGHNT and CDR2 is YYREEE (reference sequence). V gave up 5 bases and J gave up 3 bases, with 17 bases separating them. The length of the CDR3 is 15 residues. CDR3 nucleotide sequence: TGTGCCAGCAGACCTTACCGAGATCGGCACACTGAAGCTTTCTTT. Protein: CASRPYRDRHTEAFF.

CDR3 bases: TGTGCCAGCAGCTCTGGACGGACTCGGTACGAGCAGTACTTC. As protein: CASSSGRTRYEQYF. This sequence joins TRBV5-4 and TRBJ2-7; perhaps TRBD2 as D (5 bases). The CDR3 loop spans 14 amino acids. V was pared by 3 bases and J by 4 bases, with 14 bases between. Germline V gene lookup returns CDR1 SGHNT and CDR2 YYREEE (reference sequence).

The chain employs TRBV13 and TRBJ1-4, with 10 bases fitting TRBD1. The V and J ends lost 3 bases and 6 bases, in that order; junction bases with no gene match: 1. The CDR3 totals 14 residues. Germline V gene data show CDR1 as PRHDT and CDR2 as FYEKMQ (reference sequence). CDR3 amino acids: CASSLTGGDEKLFF. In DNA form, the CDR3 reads TGTGCCAGCAGCTTGACAGGGGGCGATGAAAAACTGTTTTTT.

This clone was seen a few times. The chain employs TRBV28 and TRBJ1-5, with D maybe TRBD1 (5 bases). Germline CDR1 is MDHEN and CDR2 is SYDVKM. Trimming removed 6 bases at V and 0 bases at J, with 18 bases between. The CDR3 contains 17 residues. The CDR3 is CASSALGGEASNQPQHF. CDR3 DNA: TGTGCCAGCAGCGCCCTTGGGGGGGAAGCTAGCAATCAGCCCCAGCATTTT.

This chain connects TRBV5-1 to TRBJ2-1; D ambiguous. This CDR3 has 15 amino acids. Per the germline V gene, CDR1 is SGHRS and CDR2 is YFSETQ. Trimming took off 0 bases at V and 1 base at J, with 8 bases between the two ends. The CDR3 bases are TGCGCCAGCAGCTTGGGGTTAAGGTCCTACAATGAGCAGTTCTTC. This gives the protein CASSLGLRSYNEQFF.

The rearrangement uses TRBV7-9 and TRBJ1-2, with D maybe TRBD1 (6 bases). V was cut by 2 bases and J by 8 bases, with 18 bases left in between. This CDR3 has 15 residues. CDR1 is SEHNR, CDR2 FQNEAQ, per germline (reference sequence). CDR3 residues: CASSLWGPYEYGYTF. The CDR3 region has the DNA TGTGCCAGCAGCTTATGGGGGCCATATGAGTACGGCTACACCTTC.

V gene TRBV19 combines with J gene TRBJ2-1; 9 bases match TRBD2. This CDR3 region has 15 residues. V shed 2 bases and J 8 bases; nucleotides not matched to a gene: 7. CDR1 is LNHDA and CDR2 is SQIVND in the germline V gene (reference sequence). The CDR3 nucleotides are TGTGCCAGTAGTATAAAGACTAGCGGCTTTGATGAGCAGTTCTTC. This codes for CASSIKTSGFDEQFF.

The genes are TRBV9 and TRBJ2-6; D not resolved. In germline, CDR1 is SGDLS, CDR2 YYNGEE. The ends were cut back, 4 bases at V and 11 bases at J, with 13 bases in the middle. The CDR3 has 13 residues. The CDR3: CASSFGPFDVLTF. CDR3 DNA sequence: TGTGCCAGCAGCTTCGGACCCTTCGACGTCCTGACTTTC.

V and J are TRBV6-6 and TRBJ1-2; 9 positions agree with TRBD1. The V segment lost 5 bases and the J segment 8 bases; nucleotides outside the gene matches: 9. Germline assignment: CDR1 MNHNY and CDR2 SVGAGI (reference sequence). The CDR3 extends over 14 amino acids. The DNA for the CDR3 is TGTGCCAGCAGTGTTGTGGGACAGGGCGGCGGCTACACCTTC. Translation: CASSVVGQGGGYTF.

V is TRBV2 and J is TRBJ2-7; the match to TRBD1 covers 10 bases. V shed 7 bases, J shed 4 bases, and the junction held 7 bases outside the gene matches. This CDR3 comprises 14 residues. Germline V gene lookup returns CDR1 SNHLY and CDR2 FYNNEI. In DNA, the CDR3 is TGTGCCAGCATTTGGGACAGGGGAAAGTACGAGCAGTACTTC. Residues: CASIWDRGKYEQYF.

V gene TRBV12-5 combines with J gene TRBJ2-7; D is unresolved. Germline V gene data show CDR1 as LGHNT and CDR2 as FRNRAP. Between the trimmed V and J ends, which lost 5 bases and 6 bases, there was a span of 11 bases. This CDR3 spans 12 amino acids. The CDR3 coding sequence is TGTGCTAGTGGTGCCTCCCCGGTCGAGCAGTACTTC. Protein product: CASGASPVEQYF.

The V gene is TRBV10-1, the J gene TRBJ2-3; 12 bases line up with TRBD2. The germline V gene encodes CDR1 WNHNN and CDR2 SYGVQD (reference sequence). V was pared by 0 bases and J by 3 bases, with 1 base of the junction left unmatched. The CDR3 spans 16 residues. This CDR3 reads CASSESTSGGTDTQYF. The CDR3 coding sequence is TGCGCCAGCAGTGAGTCGACTAGCGGGGGAACAGATACGCAGTATTTT.

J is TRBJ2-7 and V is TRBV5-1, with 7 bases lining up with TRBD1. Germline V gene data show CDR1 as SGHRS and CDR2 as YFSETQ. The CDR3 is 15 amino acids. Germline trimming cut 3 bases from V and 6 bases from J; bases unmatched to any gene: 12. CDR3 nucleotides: TGCGCCAGCAGCTCAGGACAGGTCCTAGGTCTCGAGCAGTACTTC. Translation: CASSSGQVLGLEQYF.

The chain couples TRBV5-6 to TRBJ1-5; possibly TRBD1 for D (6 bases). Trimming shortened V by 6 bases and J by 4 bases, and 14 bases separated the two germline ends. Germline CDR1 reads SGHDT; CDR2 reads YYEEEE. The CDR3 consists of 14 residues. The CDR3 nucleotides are TGTGCCAGCACCGGGGGGGGGCGGAATCAGCCCCAGCATTTT. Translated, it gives CASTGGGRNQPQHF.

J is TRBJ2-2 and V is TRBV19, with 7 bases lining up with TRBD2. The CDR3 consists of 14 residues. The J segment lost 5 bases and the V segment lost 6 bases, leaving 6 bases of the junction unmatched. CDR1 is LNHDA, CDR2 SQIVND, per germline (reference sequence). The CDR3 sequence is CASSPGGWTGELFF. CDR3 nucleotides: TGTGCCAGTAGCCCCGGGGGGTGGACCGGGGAGCTGTTTTTT.

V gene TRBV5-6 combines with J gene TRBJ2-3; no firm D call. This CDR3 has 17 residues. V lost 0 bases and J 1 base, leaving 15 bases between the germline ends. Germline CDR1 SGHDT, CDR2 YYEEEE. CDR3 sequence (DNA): TGTGCCAGCAGCTTGGCTAAACGGAGAATTCGCACAGATACGCAGTATTTT. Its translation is CASSLAKRRIRTDTQYF.

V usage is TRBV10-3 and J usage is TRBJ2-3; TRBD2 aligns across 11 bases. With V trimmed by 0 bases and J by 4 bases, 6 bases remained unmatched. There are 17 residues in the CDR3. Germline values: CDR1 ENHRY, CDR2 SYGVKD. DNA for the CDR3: TGTGCCATCAGTGAGTCGGGACTAGCGGAGGGGTCAGATACGCAGTATTTT. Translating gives CAISESGLAEGSDTQYF.

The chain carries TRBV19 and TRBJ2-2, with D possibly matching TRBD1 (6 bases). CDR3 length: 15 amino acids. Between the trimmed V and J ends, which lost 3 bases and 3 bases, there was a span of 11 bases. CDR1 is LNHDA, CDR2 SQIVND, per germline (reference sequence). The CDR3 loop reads CASSIYRADTGELFF. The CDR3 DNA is TGTGCCAGTAGTATTTACAGGGCGGACACCGGGGAGCTGTTTTTT.

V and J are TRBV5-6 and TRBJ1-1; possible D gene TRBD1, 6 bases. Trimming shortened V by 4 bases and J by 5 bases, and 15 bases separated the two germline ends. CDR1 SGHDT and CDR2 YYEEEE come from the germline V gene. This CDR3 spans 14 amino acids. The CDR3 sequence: CASSDYRADTEAFF. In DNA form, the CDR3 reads TGTGCCAGCAGCGACTACAGGGCAGATACTGAAGCTTTCTTT.

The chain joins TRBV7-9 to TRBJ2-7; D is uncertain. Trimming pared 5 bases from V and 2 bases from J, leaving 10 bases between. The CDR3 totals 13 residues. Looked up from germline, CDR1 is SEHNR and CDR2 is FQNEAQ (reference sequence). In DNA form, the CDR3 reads TGTGCCAGCAGCCACGGCCGAACCTACGAGCAGTACTTC. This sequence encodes CASSHGRTYEQYF.